Presented here are 21 T cell receptor beta chains from one specimen sequenced in a study of CD8 T cells in Susac syndrome. Reverse transcription of roughly 0.5 to 1 ug RNA was carried out with random hexamers. TCRdb called the immunoSEQ multiplex PCR reads again in MiXCR, with one record for every CDR3 protein. The profile shows 200,000 to 250,000 distinct CDR3 sequences, 95% of them singletons. Sequencing was performed on CD4+ T cells from PBMCs. These receptors originate from a human donor with multiple sclerosis.

The V and J genes are TRBV3-1 and TRBJ1-1; D gene uncertain. CDR1 and CDR2 from the germline V gene are LGHDT and YNNKEL (reference sequence). The CDR3 sequence is 15 residues long. V shed 4 bases and J shed 4 bases, with 16 bases lying between them. The DNA of the CDR3 is TGTGCCAGCAGCCTTCAAGGGAGGCGCGGCACTGAAGCTTTCTTT. Translating gives CASSLQGRRGTEAFF.

This clonotype was observed a single time. The chain employs TRBV28 and TRBJ2-7, with 12 bases matching TRBD1. Germline V lookup: CDR1 MDHEN, CDR2 SYDVKM. J lost 7 bases, V lost 7 bases, and 11 bases had no gene match. There are 15 residues in the CDR3. This CDR3 is CASTLPGQGAGEQYF. CDR3 bases: TGTGCCAGCACTCTTCCGGGACAGGGGGCTGGAGAGCAGTACTTC.

V is TRBV20-1 and J is TRBJ1-2, with D perhaps TRBD1 (5 bases). This CDR3 spans 14 amino acids. Germline V CDR1 and CDR2: DFQATT, SNEGSKA (reference sequence). Trimming shortened V by 5 bases and J by 6 bases, and 19 bases separated the two germline ends. CDR3 in DNA: TGCAGTGCTCCAGGGTCGACCGAGGTACATGGCTACACCTTC. Its translation: CSAPGSTEVHGYTF.

This sequence joins TRBV4-2 and TRBJ2-3; no reliable D call. Germline CDR1 is LGHNA and CDR2 is YNFKEQ. Trimming pared 2 bases from V and 2 bases from J, leaving 5 bases between. This CDR3 is built from 13 residues. The chain's CDR3 is CASSQRPTDTQYF. For the CDR3, the DNA is TGTGCCAGCAGCCAAAGACCCACAGATACGCAGTATTTT.

This rearrangement joins TRBV5-6 to TRBJ1-2; 9 bases map to TRBD1. This CDR3 has 15 residues. V gave up 0 bases and J gave up 6 bases; unmatched junction bases: 6. Germline V gene sequence: CDR1 SGHDT, CDR2 YYEEEE. The chain's CDR3 is CASSLGPGTGHGYTF. The DNA of the CDR3 is TGTGCCAGCAGCTTGGGCCCTGGGACAGGGCATGGCTACACCTTC.

Concerning this clonotype itself: A read error may produce the germline difference seen at one junction end. This chain joins TRBV29-1 and TRBJ2-1; D might be TRBD1 or TRBD2, each matching 5 bases. Germline-derived CDR1 and CDR2 are SQVTM and ANQGSEA. The length of the CDR3 is 14 residues. The CDR3 DNA follows: TGCAGCGGGTTAAGAGGGGCGGCCTACAATGAGCAGTTCTTT. This sequence encodes CSGLRGAAYNEQFF.

The J gene is TRBJ2-1, the V gene TRBV20-1, with D possibly matching TRBD1 (6 bases). Germline assignment: CDR1 DFQATT and CDR2 SNEGSKA (reference sequence). Trimming left V 2 bases short and J 8 bases short, with 10 bases between. There are 12 residues in the CDR3. The CDR3 DNA reads TGCAGTGCTAGAATATGGACAGATGAGCAGTTCTTC. It specifies CSARIWTDEQFF.

The CDR3 protein is CASSLRVSGTEAFF. The CDR3 DNA reads as TGTGCCAGCAGTCTTAGGGTGTCGGGCACTGAAGCTTTCTTT. The chain recombines TRBV27 with TRBJ1-1; D uncertain. With 5 bases removed from V and 4 bases from J, the gap between germline ends came to 14 bases. This CDR3 is 14 amino acids long. From germline, CDR1 is MNHEY and CDR2 SMNVEV (reference sequence).

The chain couples TRBV5-6 to TRBJ2-4; 7 bases agree with TRBD1. Germline values: CDR1 SGHDT, CDR2 YYEEEE. The CDR3 is 13 residues long. V was clipped by 5 bases and J by 6 bases; unmatched bases: 5. The CDR3 here is CASRETGRNIQYF. CDR3 sequence (DNA): TGTGCCAGCAGGGAGACAGGGCGAAACATTCAGTACTTC.

V usage is TRBV2 and J usage is TRBJ2-5; D remains ambiguous. The CDR3 consists of 13 residues. Trimming pared 2 bases from V and 2 bases from J, leaving 6 bases between. In germline, CDR1 is SNHLY, CDR2 FYNNEI. The CDR3 is CASSETRQETQYF. The DNA for the CDR3 is TGTGCCAGCAGTGAAACAAGACAAGAGACCCAGTACTTC.

As to this clonotype: One end of the junction fails to match germline, which may point to a read error. This chain joins TRBV20-1 and TRBJ2-7, with D perhaps TRBD2 (6 bases). CDR3 size: 14 residues. The germline CDR1 and CDR2 sequences are DFQATT and SNEGSKA (reference sequence). Written as DNA, the CDR3 is TGCAGTGCTAGTAGCGGAGAAGGTGGGGACCGGCAACACTTC. This translates into CSASSGEGGDRQHF.

V and J are TRBV7-3 and TRBJ2-3; the match to TRBD2 covers 9 bases. After removal of 2 bases from V and 5 bases from J, the junction contained 8 bases not matched to a gene. Germline V gene lookup returns CDR1 SGHTA and CDR2 FQGTGA. CDR3 length equals 16 residues. CDR3 in amino acids: CASSLFGGRAIDTQYF. The CDR3 region has the DNA TGTGCCAGCAGCTTATTTGGCGGGAGGGCCATAGATACGCAGTATTTT.

The CDR3 DNA reads as TGTGCCAGCAGCCACCTTGAGGAGCAGTTCTTC. It specifies CASSHLEEQFF. V is TRBV3-1 and J is TRBJ2-1, with D unclear. The CDR3 loop spans 11 amino acids. Germline CDR1 is LGHDT and CDR2 is YNNKEL (reference sequence). Trimming took off 3 bases at V and 10 bases at J, with 7 bases between the two ends.

The rearrangement joins TRBV6-5 to TRBJ1-1, with a tentative D call TRBD1 (5 bases). Germline lookup yields CDR1 MNHEY and CDR2 SVGAGI. This CDR3 spans 15 amino acids. Trimming cost V 0 bases and J 1 base, with 9 bases left between them. The CDR3 loop reads CASSYSTRANTEAFF. CDR3 bases: TGTGCCAGCAGTTACTCGACCAGGGCGAACACTGAAGCTTTCTTT.

This chain uses TRBV18 with TRBJ1-5; 9 bases are shared with TRBD1. Trimming at V came to 3 bases and at J to 5 bases, leaving 5 bases not matched to a gene. This CDR3 spans 15 amino acids. The germline gives CDR1 KGHSH, CDR2 LQKENI. The CDR3 region has the DNA TGTGCCAGCTCACCGGGACAGGGTAAGGATCAGCCCCAGCATTTT. This translates into CASSPGQGKDQPQHF.

The chain joins TRBV2 to TRBJ2-5; the D gene could be TRBD1 or TRBD2 (5 bases each). The V gene's germline CDR1 is SNHLY and CDR2 FYNNEI. The V end lost 2 bases, the J end lost 5 bases, and 15 bases lay between the germline ends. The length of the CDR3 is 15 residues. The DNA for the CDR3 is TGTGCCAGCAGTGAATTGCCAGGGAGAGGGGAGACCCAGTACTTC. Amino acids: CASSELPGRGETQYF.

The chain joins TRBV3-1 to TRBJ2-1, with a possible D match to TRBD1 (6 bases). The V end was cut by 1 base, the J end by 6 bases, with 19 bases between. Germline V gene data show CDR1 as LGHDT and CDR2 as YNNKEL (reference sequence). This CDR3 spans 17 amino acids. CDR3 region: CASSQVRGTRSRNEQFF. The CDR3 DNA reads as TGTGCCAGCAGCCAAGTAAGGGGGACACGATCTCGCAATGAGCAGTTCTTC.

The genes are TRBV20-1 and TRBJ1-1; D remains unclear. Germline CDR1 reads DFQATT; CDR2 reads SNEGSKA (reference sequence). The CDR3 totals 12 residues. V lost 3 bases, J lost 5 bases, and 10 bases lay in between. For the CDR3, the DNA is TGCAGTGCTAGTTTTGGACGGACTGAAGCTTTCTTT. It translates to CSASFGRTEAFF.

The J gene is TRBJ2-7, the V gene TRBV29-1; 12 bases are a match to TRBD2. The J segment lost 3 bases and the V segment lost 4 bases, leaving 10 bases of the junction unmatched. CDR1 SQVTM and CDR2 ANQGSEA come from the germline V gene. The CDR3 consists of 16 residues. The DNA of the CDR3 is TGCAGCGTTGCCCGTCGACTAGCGGGAGAAGGCTACGAGCAGTACTTC. Translating it yields CSVARRLAGEGYEQYF.

The rearrangement links TRBV2 to TRBJ1-5; TRBD1 agrees at 7 bases. V lost 6 bases and J lost 6; bases outside the gene matches: 8. Germline V gene data show CDR1 as SNHLY and CDR2 as FYNNEI. There are 14 residues in the CDR3. The CDR3 protein is CASSPGTAGQPQHF. As DNA, the CDR3 is TGTGCCAGCAGCCCCGGGACAGCTGGTCAGCCCCAGCATTTT.

V usage is TRBV5-1 and J usage is TRBJ2-7; D is unresolved. Trimming removed 0 bases at V and 3 bases at J, with 10 bases between. Germline assignment: CDR1 SGHRS and CDR2 YFSETQ. This CDR3 has 14 amino acids. CDR3 DNA sequence: TGCGCCAGCAGCTTGGAGTTAGCCGGCTACGAGCAGTACTTC. Protein product: CASSLELAGYEQYF. The variable domain in full, with the rest retrieved from reference TRBV5-1 and TRBJ2-7, is KAGVTQTPRYLIKTRGQQVTLSCSPISGHRSVSWYQQTPGQGLQFLFEYFSETQRNKGNFPGRFSGRQFSNSRSEMNVSTLELGDSALYLCASSLELAGYEQYFGPGTRLTVT.